The T cell receptor (beta chain) under discussion was sequenced for a study of beta chain features in type 1 diabetes. Study conclusions and caveats: All four CD4+ subsets of Type 1 diabetes patients contained TCRB CDR3s that were moderately but significantly shorter.

Trimming shortened V by 5 bases and J by 1 base, and 10 bases separated the two germline ends. The CDR3 is 14 amino acids. The germline V gene has CDR1 SGHDN and CDR2 FVKESK. Investigators reverse transcribed all isolated RNA, so they sequenced expressed TCRB transcripts. Data came from immunoSEQ multiplex PCR; TCRdb stores just in-frame clones and leaves some out. In the table there are about 160,000 clones, over 55% of which are singletons. This clone was counted once. Antigen unknown. The chain joins TRBV14 to TRBJ2-3; D is uncertain. Sequencing was done on a sample of naive CD4+ T cells from blood. The source is a man between 25 and 39 years old with type 1 diabetes. The CDR3 bases are TGTGCCAGCAGCTTCGGCCAGCGCACAGATACGCAGTATTTT. It is translated as CASSFGQRTDTQYF.